At least ten counts were recorded for the clone carrying this T cell receptor (beta chain). The germline CDR1 and CDR2 sequences are SGHAT and FQDESV (reference sequence). The CDR3 is made up of 13 amino acids. The V gene lost 7 bases and the J gene lost 4 bases, with 13 bases spanning the gap. The sample is drawn from a study of T cells in Graves' hyperthyroidism and ophthalmopathy. RNA transcripts were the template for amplifying TCR beta CDR3 regions. The HTBI primer set drove a first-round RT-PCR of the TCR CDR3. TCRdb reprocessed the multiplex PCR reads via MiXCR and lists one record per CDR3 protein. The sample yields about 520,000 distinct CDR3 sequences, around a quarter seen once. Criteria for exclusion of patients were uncontrolled infection, other autoimmune disease, pregnancy or lactation.

The sample consisted of blood. The receptor comes from a woman between 25 and 40 years old with Graves' ophthalmopathy. The genes are TRBV11-1 and TRBJ2-5; D is undetermined. CDR3 coding DNA: TGTGCCAGCACACCCGAGGCGGCAGAGACCCAGTACTTC. Translation gives CASTPEAAETQYF.